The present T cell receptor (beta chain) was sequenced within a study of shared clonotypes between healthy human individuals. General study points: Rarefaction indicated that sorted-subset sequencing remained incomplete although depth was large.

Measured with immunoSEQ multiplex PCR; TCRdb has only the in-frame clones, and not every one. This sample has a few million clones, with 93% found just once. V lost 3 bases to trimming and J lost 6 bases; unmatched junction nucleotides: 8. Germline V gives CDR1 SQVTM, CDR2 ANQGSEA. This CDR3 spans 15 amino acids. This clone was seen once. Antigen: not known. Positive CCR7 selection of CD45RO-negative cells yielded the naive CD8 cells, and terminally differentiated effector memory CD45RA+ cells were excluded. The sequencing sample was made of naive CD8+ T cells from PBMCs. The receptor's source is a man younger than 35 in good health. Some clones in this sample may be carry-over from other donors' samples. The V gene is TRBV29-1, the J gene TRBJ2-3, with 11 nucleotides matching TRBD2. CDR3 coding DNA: TGCAGCGTTGAGGAACTAGCGGGGGAGATCGATACGCAGTATTTT. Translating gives CSVEELAGEIDTQYF.